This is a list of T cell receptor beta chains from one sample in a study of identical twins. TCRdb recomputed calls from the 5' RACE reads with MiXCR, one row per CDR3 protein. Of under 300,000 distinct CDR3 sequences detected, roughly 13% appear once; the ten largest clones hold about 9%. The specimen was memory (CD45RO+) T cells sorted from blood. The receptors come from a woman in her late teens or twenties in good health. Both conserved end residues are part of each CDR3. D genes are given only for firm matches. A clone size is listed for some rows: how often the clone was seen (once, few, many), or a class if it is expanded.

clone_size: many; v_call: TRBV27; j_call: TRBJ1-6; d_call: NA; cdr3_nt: TGTGCCACCAGCCCCTTGAGATCACCCCTCCACTTT; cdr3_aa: CATSPLRSPLHF
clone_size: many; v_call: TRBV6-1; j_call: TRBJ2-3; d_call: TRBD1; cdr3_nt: TGTGCCAGCAGTGAACCCCCGGGACAGAGTATTGATACGCAGTATTTT; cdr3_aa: CASSEPPGQSIDTQYF
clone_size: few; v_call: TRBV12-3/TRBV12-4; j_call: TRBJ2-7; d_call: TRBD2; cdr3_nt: TGTGCCAGCAGCGCCATAATGGCGGGAGAGCTATACGAGCAGTACTTC; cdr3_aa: CASSAIMAGELYEQYF
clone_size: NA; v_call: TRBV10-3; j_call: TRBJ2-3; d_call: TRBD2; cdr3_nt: TGTGCCATCAGTGATAGGAGCGGGGGGAACGCAGATACGCAGTATTTT; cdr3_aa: CAISDRSGGNADTQYF
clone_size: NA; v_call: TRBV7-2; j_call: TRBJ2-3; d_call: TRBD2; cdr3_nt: TGTGCCAGCAGCTGGCTAGCGGGAGGGACGACAGATACGCAGTATTTT; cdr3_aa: CASSWLAGGTTDTQYF
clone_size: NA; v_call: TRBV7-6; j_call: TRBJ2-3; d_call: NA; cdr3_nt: TGTGCCAGCAGCTTAGTCATCCGCGGACTAGGACAGGCAGATACGCAGTATTTT; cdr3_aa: CASSLVIRGLGQADTQYF
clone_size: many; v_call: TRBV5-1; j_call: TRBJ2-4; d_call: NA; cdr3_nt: TGCGCCAGCAGCTTGGCCCCGGGACAAGTCCAGTACTTC; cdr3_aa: CASSLAPGQVQYF
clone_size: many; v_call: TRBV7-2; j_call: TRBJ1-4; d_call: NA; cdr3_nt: TGTGCCAGCAGCTTGCTCCCGCGGGGTAATGAAAAACTGTTTTTT; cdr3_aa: CASSLLPRGNEKLFF
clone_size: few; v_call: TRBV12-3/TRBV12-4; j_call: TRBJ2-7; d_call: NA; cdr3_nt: TGTGCCAGCAGTCCCCAGGGGCGGGCGAAGGGGTGGTACGAGCAGTACTTC; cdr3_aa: CASSPQGRAKGWYEQYF
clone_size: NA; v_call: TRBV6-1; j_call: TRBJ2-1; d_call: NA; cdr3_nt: TGTGCCAGCAGTGAAAGGCAGGGCTCGAAAGATGAGCAGTTCTTC; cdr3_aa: CASSERQGSKDEQFF
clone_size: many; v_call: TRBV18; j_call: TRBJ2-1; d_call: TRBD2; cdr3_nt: TGTGCCAGCTCACCACTAGCGGGAGGGGACAATGAGCAGTTCTTC; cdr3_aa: CASSPLAGGDNEQFF
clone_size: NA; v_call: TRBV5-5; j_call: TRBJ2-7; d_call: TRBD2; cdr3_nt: TGTGCCAGCAGAATAGCGTGGCGCGGGGGAGAGCAGTACTTC; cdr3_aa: CASRIAWRGGEQYF
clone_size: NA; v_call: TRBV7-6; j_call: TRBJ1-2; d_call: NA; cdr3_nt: TGTGCCAGCAGCTTAGGGGACGGAAACTATGGCTACACCTTC; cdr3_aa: CASSLGDGNYGYTF
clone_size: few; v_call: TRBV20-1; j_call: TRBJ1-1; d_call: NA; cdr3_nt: TGCAGTGCTTGGACTGTGAACACTGAAGCTTTCTTT; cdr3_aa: CSAWTVNTEAFF
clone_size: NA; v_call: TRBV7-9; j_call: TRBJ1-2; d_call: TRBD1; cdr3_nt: TGTGCCAGCAGCTTGCAACAGGGGTACTATGGCTACACCTTC; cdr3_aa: CASSLQQGYYGYTF
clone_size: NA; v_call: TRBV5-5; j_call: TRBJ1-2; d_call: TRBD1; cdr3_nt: TGTGCCAGCAGCTGGGACAGGGGGAACTATGGCTACACCTTC; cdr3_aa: CASSWDRGNYGYTF
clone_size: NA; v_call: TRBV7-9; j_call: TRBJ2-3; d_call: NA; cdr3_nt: TGTGCCAGCAGCTTAGCGGGGGGGCAAGATACGCAGTATTTT; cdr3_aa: CASSLAGGQDTQYF
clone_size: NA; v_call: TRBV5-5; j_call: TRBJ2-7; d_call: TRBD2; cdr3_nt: TGTGCCAGCAGCCTCCGACTAGCGGGAGGGGTGTACGAGCAGTACTTC; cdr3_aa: CASSLRLAGGVYEQYF
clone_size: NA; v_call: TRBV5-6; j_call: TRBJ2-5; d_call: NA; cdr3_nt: TGTGCCAGCAGCTTGAGGCAGGGCTCCGAGACCCAGTACTTC; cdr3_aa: CASSLRQGSETQYF
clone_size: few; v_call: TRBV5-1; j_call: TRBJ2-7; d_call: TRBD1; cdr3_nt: TGCGCCAGCAGCACTGGGACAGGAAACTACGAGCAGTACTTC; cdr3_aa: CASSTGTGNYEQYF
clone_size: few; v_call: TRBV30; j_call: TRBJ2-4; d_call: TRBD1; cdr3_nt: TGTGCCTGGAGCGGACAGGCGACTTCCAAAAACATTCAGTACTTC; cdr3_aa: CAWSGQATSKNIQYF
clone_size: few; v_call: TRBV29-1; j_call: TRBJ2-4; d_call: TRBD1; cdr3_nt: TGCAGCGTTCAGGACAGGGGGCGAAGCAAAAACATTCAGTACTTC; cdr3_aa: CSVQDRGRSKNIQYF
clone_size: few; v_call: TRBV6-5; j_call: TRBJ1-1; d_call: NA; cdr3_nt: TGTGCCAGCAGTTACACCCGCTTGAACACTGAAGCTTTCTTT; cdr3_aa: CASSYTRLNTEAFF
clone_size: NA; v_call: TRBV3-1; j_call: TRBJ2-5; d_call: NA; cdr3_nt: TGTGCCAGCAGCCAATGGACCGACGGGACCCAGTACTTC; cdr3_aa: CASSQWTDGTQYF
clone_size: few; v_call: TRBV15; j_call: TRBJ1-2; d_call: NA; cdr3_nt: TGTGCCACCAGCAGAGCTGGACGAGCTAGCTACACCTTC; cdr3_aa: CATSRAGRASYTF
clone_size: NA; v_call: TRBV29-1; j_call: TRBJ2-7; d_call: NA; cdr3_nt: TGCAGCGCAGAGGGGGGGATTGGCGAGCAGTACTTC; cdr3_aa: CSAEGGIGEQYF
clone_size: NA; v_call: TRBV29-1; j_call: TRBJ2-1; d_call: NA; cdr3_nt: TGCAGCGTTAGTAGGGCTTTCAATGAGCAGTTCTTC; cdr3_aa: CSVSRAFNEQFF
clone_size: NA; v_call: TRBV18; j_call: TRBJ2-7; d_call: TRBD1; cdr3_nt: TGTGCCAGCTCACTACGGACAGGGGGATCCTACGAGCAGTACTTC; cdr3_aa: CASSLRTGGSYEQYF
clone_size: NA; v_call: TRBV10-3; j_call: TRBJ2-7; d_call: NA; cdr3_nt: TGTGCCATCAGTGAGGTTAGTGGCGGATCCTACGAGCAGTACTTC; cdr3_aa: CAISEVSGGSYEQYF
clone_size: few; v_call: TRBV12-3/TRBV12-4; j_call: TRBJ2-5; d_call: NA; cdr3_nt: TGTGCCAGCAGTTCCGGGCCTCGACAAAGGAAGGGGACGATGGAGACCCAGTACTTC; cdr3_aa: CASSSGPRQRKGTMETQYF
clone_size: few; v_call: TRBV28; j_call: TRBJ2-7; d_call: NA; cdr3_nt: TGTGCCAGCAGTAATTACGGGTACGAGCAGTACTTC; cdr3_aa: CASSNYGYEQYF
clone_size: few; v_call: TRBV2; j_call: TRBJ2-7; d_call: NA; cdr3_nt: TGTGCCAGCAATAATTATTTGGGTGAGGACGAGCAGTACTTC; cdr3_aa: CASNNYLGEDEQYF